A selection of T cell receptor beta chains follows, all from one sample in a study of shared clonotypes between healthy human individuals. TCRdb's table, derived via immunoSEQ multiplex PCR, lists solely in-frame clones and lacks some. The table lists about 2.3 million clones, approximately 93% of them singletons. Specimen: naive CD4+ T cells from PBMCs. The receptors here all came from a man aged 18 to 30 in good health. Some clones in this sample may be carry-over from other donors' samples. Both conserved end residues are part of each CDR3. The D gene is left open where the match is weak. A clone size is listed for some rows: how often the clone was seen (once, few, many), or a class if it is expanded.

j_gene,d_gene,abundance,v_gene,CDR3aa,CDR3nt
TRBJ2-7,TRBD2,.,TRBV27,CASSPRPASGFSYEQYF,TGTGCCAGCAGTCCAAGACCGGCTAGCGGTTTCTCCTACGAGCAGTACTTC
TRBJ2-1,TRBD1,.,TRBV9,CASSTRQGYNEQFF,TGTGCCAGCAGCACCCGACAGGGGTACAATGAGCAGTTCTTC
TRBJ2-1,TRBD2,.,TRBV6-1,CASSLGTSGYNEQFF,TGTGCCAGCAGTCTAGGGACTAGCGGATACAATGAGCAGTTCTTC
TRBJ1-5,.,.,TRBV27,CASSPTYSNQPQHF,TGTGCCAGCAGTCCCACTTATAGCAATCAGCCCCAGCATTTT
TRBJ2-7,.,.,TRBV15,CATSRDLRERYEQYF,TGTGCCACCAGCAGAGATCTCCGGGAGAGGTACGAGCAGTACTTC
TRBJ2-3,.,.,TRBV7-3,CASSLGVTGDTQYF,TGTGCCAGCAGCCTCGGGGTCACCGGGGATACGCAGTATTTT
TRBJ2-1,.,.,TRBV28,CASSPPGVPSYHEQFF,TGTGCCAGCAGTCCACCAGGGGTCCCTTCGTATCACGAGCAGTTCTTC
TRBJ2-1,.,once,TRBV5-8,CASSLRGESYNEQFF,TGTGCCAGCAGCTTGAGGGGGGAATCCTACAATGAGCAGTTCTTC
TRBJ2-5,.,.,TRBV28,CASSFSGSRGQETQYF,TGTGCCAGCAGTTTTTCAGGGTCTAGAGGCCAAGAGACCCAGTACTTC
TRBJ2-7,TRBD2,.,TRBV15,CAPGGQYF,TGTGCCCCGGGGGGGCAGTACTTC
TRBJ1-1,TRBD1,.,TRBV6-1,CASSERPTGEGVAFF,TGTGCCAGCAGTGAGCGTCCGACAGGGGAGGGAGTAGCTTTCTTT
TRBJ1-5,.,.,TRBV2,CASSGRNRALSNQPQHF,TGTGCCAGCAGTGGGCGTAACAGGGCTTTGAGCAATCAGCCCCAGCATTTT
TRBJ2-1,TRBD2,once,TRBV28,CASSFLAGAVGEQFF,TGTGCCAGCAGTTTCCTAGCGGGAGCGGTCGGTGAGCAGTTCTTC
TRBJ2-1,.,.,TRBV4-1,CASSLPMGAGYNEQFF,TGCGCCAGCAGCTTACCAATGGGAGCCGGTTACAATGAGCAGTTCTTC
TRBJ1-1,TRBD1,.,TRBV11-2,CASRRGQGMNTEAFF,TGTGCCAGCAGGAGAGGACAGGGGATGAACACTGAAGCTTTCTTT
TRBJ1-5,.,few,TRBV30,CAWSFWANQPQHF,TGTGCCTGGAGTTTTTGGGCCAATCAGCCCCAGCATTTT
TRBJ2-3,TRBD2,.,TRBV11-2,CASSLGVAGGITDTQYF,TGTGCCAGCAGCTTAGGGGTAGCGGGAGGGATCACAGATACGCAGTATTTT
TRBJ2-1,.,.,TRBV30,CAWSVWKSSYNEQFF,TGTGCCTGGAGTGTCTGGAAAAGCTCCTACAATGAGCAGTTCTTC
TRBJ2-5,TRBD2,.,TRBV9,CASSAGTSGQETQYF,TGTGCCAGCAGCGCCGGGACTAGCGGACAAGAGACCCAGTACTTC
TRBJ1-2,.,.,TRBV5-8,CASSLRGGPTLYGYTF,TGTGCCAGCAGCTTGCGGGGGGGGCCCACCCTCTATGGCTACACCTTC
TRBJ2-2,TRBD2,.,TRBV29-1,CSVELTSLNTGELFF,TGCAGCGTTGAACTGACTAGCTTGAACACCGGGGAGCTGTTTTTT
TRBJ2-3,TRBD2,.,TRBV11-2,CASSRGLAGGGTDTQYF,TGTGCCAGCAGCCGCGGACTAGCGGGAGGGGGCACAGATACGCAGTATTTT
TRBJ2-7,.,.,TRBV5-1,CASSLGGQTSYEQYF,TGCGCCAGCAGCTTGGGGGGGCAAACCTCCTACGAGCAGTACTTC
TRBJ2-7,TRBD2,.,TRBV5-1,CASSGGTSGSYEQYF,TGCGCCAGCAGCGGGGGTACTAGCGGGAGCTACGAGCAGTACTTC
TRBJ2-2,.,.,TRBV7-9,CASSSNSGPTNTGELFF,TGTGCCAGCAGCTCTAACTCGGGCCCTACTAACACCGGGGAGCTGTTTTTT
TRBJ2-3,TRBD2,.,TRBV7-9,CASSFGVAGGGTQYF,TGTGCCAGCAGCTTCGGGGTAGCGGGAGGGGGTACGCAGTATTTT
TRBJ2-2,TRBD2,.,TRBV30,CAWSVTSGRFTGELFF,TGTGCCTGGAGTGTAACTAGCGGGAGATTCACCGGGGAGCTGTTTTTT
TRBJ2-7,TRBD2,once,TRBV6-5,CASSPGGGEQYF,TGTGCCAGCAGTCCCGGGGGGGGCGAGCAGTACTTC
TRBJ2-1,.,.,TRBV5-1,CASSLEVTGSYNEQFF,TGCGCCAGCAGCTTGGAAGTGACAGGCAGCTACAATGAGCAGTTCTTC
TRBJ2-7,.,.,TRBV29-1,CSVSGGLEQYF,TGCAGCGTTTCCGGGGGGCTCGAGCAGTACTTC
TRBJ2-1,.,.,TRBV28,CASKTGAETGNEQFF,TGTGCCAGCAAGACGGGAGCGGAGACGGGAAATGAGCAGTTCTTC
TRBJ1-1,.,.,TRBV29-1,CSVEGDLGHLNTEAFF,TGCAGCGTTGAAGGCGACCTAGGACATTTGAACACTGAAGCTTTCTTT
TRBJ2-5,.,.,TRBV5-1,CASSLGGRTSSETQYF,TGCGCCAGCAGCCTTGGGGGACGAACTAGTTCAGAGACCCAGTACTTC
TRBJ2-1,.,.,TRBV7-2,CASSLGLVWRWDEQFF,TGTGCCAGCAGCTTAGGGTTAGTTTGGCGGTGGGATGAGCAGTTCTTC
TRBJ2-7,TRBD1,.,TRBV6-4,CASSSGQGEQYF,TGTGCCAGCAGTTCAGGACAGGGAGAGCAGTACTTC
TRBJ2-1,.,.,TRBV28,CASSGQPSDNEQFF,TGTGCCAGCAGTGGGCAGCCCTCCGACAATGAGCAGTTCTTC
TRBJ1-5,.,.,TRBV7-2,CASSPQISNQPQHF,TGTGCCAGCAGCCCGCAAATAAGCAATCAGCCCCAGCATTTT
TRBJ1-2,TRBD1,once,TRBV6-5,CASSSGETSGGYGYTF,TGTGCCAGCAGTTCTGGGGAGACCTCAGGGGGCTATGGCTACACCTTC
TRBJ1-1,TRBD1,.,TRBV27,CASRTNRGAPDKLRAFF,TGTGCCAGCAGAACAAACAGGGGCGCGCCAGATAAGCTTAGAGCTTTCTTT